These T cell receptor beta chains were read from a single sample in a study of blood T cell repertoires in COVID-19. Profiled with immunoSEQ multiplex PCR; TCRdb holds only in-frame clones, not every one. The data hold about 62,000 clones, with more than 80% observed a single time. Sequenced input: peripheral blood. The origin of the receptors is a woman of 80 years or more with acute or convalescent COVID-19. Both conserved end residues are part of each CDR3.

j_call	v_call	cdr3_aa
TRBJ1-4	TRBV5-1	CASSSDVGTGEKLFF
TRBJ1-2	TRBV19	CASSDPGQGEANYGYTF
TRBJ1-5	TRBV7-2	CASSLGSGGNQPQHF
TRBJ1-6	TRBV7-9	CASSRTRSGNSPLHF
TRBJ1-6	TRBV20-1	CSASSGERLNSPLHF
TRBJ1-6	TRBV30	CAWSGAGAGSPLHF
TRBJ2-3	TRBV20-1	CSASSAGIDTQYF
TRBJ1-5	TRBV6-5	CASRQGDQPQHF
TRBJ2-7	TRBV19	CASSFGDRVYEQYF
TRBJ2-3	TRBV9	CASSVGGEDTQYF
TRBJ1-1	TRBV24-1	CATSQGEDTEAFF
TRBJ2-2	TRBV10-1	CASSRGQDTGELFF
TRBJ1-1	TRBV7-2	CASSLGGQGTSEAFF
TRBJ2-2	TRBV25-1	CASSAAGGFTGELFF
TRBJ1-4	TRBV9	CASSVGGLSEKLFF
TRBJ2-2	TRBV2	CASSEGGGWAGELFF
TRBJ1-1	TRBV11-2	CASSQGILGQRAFF
TRBJ1-5	TRBV12-5	CASGPPRGPLIF
TRBJ2-2	TRBV3-1/TRBV3-2	CASSPYYPGTGELFF
TRBJ2-7	TRBV19	CASASSPTTEQYF
TRBJ2-3	TRBV27	CASSSALLAGYTDTQYF
TRBJ1-6	TRBV15	CATSNPDRDNSPLHF
TRBJ1-2	TRBV7-9	CASSWETGVYGYTF
TRBJ2-2	TRBV19	CASSDQHWGASHDGELFF
TRBJ2-2	TRBV7-3	CASSLQGGNTGELFF
TRBJ2-7	TRBV6-5	CASSYGPSVGKEQYF
TRBJ2-6	TRBV9	CASSVESGAFVLTF
TRBJ2-2	TRBV7-3	CASSFRTGPPGELFF
TRBJ2-2	TRBV4-1	CASSQVPGLAANTGELFF
TRBJ2-7	TRBV11-2	CASTKRASGSYEQYF
TRBJ2-2	TRBV10-3	CAISGQTGELFF
TRBJ2-1	TRBV3-1/TRBV3-2	CASSRTSDQQFF
TRBJ1-3	TRBV10-3	CAISESTEGNTIYF
TRBJ2-7	TRBV25-1	CASSFRQLSYEQYF
TRBJ1-5	TRBV10-3	CAIRGGEDQPQHF
TRBJ2-3	TRBV5-1	CASNRGGSTDTQYF
TRBJ1-4	TRBV3-1/TRBV3-2	CASSQERGGKLFF
TRBJ2-3	TRBV3-1/TRBV3-2	CASSQGGRPHTDTQYF
TRBJ1-2	TRBV6-1	CASSDPKTRAGVDGYTF
TRBJ2-1	TRBV6-4	CASSEQRGAGEQFF
TRBJ1-3	TRBV28	CATIEGGVRGAGNTIYF
TRBJ1-1	TRBV18	CASSTIQLNTEAFF
TRBJ1-2	TRBV30	CAWSVLDTYGYTF
TRBJ1-1	TRBV5-1	CASSLEAREVTEAFF
TRBJ1-5	TRBV4-2	CASSHKRGNNQPQHF
TRBJ1-1	TRBV5-1	CASSPRTANTEAFF
TRBJ1-5	TRBV4-1	CASSPGHSNQPQHF
TRBJ2-7	TRBV7-8	CASSSNPGTTYEQYF
TRBJ2-1	TRBV10-3	CAIRTGTGAPNEQFF
TRBJ1-5	TRBV18	CASSPTRNSNQPQHF
TRBJ1-1	TRBV27	CASSSGYEAFF
TRBJ1-2	TRBV3-1/TRBV3-2	CASSYKTGHTGYTF
TRBJ2-7	TRBV4-2	CASSQGSGRGTYEQYF
TRBJ2-1	TRBV18	CASSPGTGGLHEQFF
TRBJ2-1	TRBV3-1/TRBV3-2	CASSHDRANYNEQFF
TRBJ2-7	TRBV19	CASSTGQIYEQYF
TRBJ2-1	TRBV7-3	CASKASGNRNEQFF
TRBJ1-1	TRBV10-3	CAIRKDRLNTEAFF
TRBJ2-7	TRBV27	CASSSPLRGGSSYEQYF